The 25 T cell receptor beta chains presented below share a single source sample, sequenced in a study of beta chain features in type 1 diabetes. Findings and caveats of the study: A moderate, significant TCRB CDR3 shortening appeared in type 1 diabetes across four CD4+ subsets.

The entirety of the isolated RNA underwent reverse transcription, so expressed TCRB transcripts were sequenced. TCRdb's copy holds only in-frame clones and misses some; the assay was immunoSEQ multiplex PCR. Of a few hundred thousand clones in the sample, 15% were seen once. Their antigen targets remain unknown. The sample comprised naive CD4+ T cells from blood. Receptors were obtained from a man aged 18 to 29 with type 1 diabetes.

This clone has just a few counts. This sample also contains other DNA sequences that code for the same CDR3. The chain links TRBV15 to TRBJ1-2; a weak D match, TRBD1 (6 bases). CDR1 is LNHNV, CDR2 YYDKDF, per germline (reference sequence). This CDR3 region has 14 residues. The germline V and J ends were trimmed by 0 bases and 2 bases, with 7 bases remaining between them. The CDR3 coding sequence is TGTGCCACCAGCAGAGATCAGGGGAACTATGGCTACACCTTC. Its translation is CATSRDQGNYGYTF.

This clone has more than one count but fewer than ten. V gene TRBV30 combines with J gene TRBJ2-7, with TRBD1 as a possible D gene (6 bases). Between the trimmed V and J ends, which lost 5 bases and 3 bases, there was a span of 14 bases. CDR1 and CDR2 from the germline V gene are GTSNPN and SVGIG (reference sequence). CDR3 size: 13 residues. The DNA of the CDR3 is TGTGCCTGGGGGACAACAAGGCTCTACGAGCAGTACTTC. Its protein product is CAWGTTRLYEQYF.

This clone was recorded a few times. The rearrangement uses TRBV29-1 and TRBJ2-1, with TRBD2 matching over 7 bases. Germline-derived CDR1 and CDR2 are SQVTM and ANQGSEA. The length of the CDR3 is 14 residues. V was pared by 7 bases and J by 7 bases, with 13 bases of the junction left unmatched. The CDR3: CSAARGGRDNEQFF. CDR3 sequence (DNA): TGCAGCGCCGCTCGAGGTGGGAGGGATAATGAGCAGTTCTTC.

This clone was seen a few times. V is TRBV5-1 and J is TRBJ2-7, with 10 bases matching TRBD1. Germline CDR1 and CDR2: SGHRS and YFSETQ. The CDR3 is 17 amino acids. V gave up 7 bases and J gave up 3 bases; unmatched junction bases: 16. The CDR3 here is CASGPGGLGQGIYEQYF. CDR3 DNA sequence: TGCGCCAGCGGCCCGGGGGGCCTGGGACAGGGGATCTACGAGCAGTACTTC.

A few counts support this clone. The chain is built from TRBV14 and TRBJ2-7, with 13 positions matching TRBD2. This CDR3 comprises 18 residues. In germline, CDR1 is SGHDN, CDR2 FVKESK. Trimming took 3 bases from V and 3 from J; bases not matched to a gene: 11. CDR3 bases: TGTGCCAGCAGCCAGAGCTGGGGACTAGCGGGAACCTTCTACGAGCAGTACTTC. Its translation: CASSQSWGLAGTFYEQYF.

The J gene is TRBJ2-7, the V gene TRBV5-1; tentative D call: TRBD1 (6 bases). Trimming pared 2 bases from V and 4 bases from J, leaving 16 bases between. The CDR3 extends over 15 amino acids. Germline CDR1 reads SGHRS; CDR2 reads YFSETQ. CDR3 sequence: CASSFLGQPEYEQYF. The CDR3, as DNA: TGCGCCAGCAGCTTCCTTGGACAGCCCGAGTACGAGCAGTACTTC.

The chain uses TRBV6-5 and TRBJ2-7; tentative D call: TRBD1 (5 bases). Trimming pared 2 bases from V and 5 bases from J, leaving 10 bases between. This CDR3 contains 13 residues. Per the germline V gene, CDR1 is MNHEY and CDR2 is SVGAGI. The CDR3 is CASSYRRGHEQYF. In DNA, the CDR3 is TGTGCCAGCAGTTACAGAAGGGGCCACGAGCAGTACTTC.

This clone has more than one count but fewer than ten. This chain joins TRBV7-9 and TRBJ2-7; D is possibly TRBD2 (5 bases). Germline V gene lookup returns CDR1 SEHNR and CDR2 FQNEAQ (reference sequence). The CDR3 totals 17 residues. V lost 1 base and J 0 bases, leaving 16 bases between the germline ends. In DNA form, the CDR3 reads TGTGCCAGCAGCTTAGTACGGTCGGGGTACGGCTCCTACGAGCAGTACTTC. Translating gives CASSLVRSGYGSYEQYF.

V usage is TRBV7-8 and J usage is TRBJ1-2, with 10 bases lining up with TRBD1. The CDR3 is made up of 16 amino acids. CDR1 and CDR2 from the germline V gene are SGHVS and FQNEAQ. V lost 5 bases and J lost 3; bases outside the gene matches: 9. The CDR3 loop is CASSRDRGLSDYGYTF. The DNA for the CDR3 is TGTGCCAGCAGCCGGGACAGGGGTCTCTCTGACTATGGCTACACCTTC.

There are a few counts of this clone. J is TRBJ2-1 and V is TRBV28, with a weak D call TRBD1 (5 bases). Trimming took 8 bases from V and 6 from J, leaving 20 bases between them. CDR3 length: 15 amino acids. CDR1 is MDHEN, CDR2 SYDVKM, per germline. Here the CDR3 reads CASGHRGRAINEQFF. The CDR3, as DNA: TGTGCCAGCGGGCATCGAGGCAGGGCAATCAATGAGCAGTTCTTC. The full variable domain, with the rest looked up from reference TRBV28 and TRBJ2-1, is DVKVTQSSRYLVKRTGEKVFLECVQDMDHENMFWYRQDPGLGLRLIYFSYDVKMKEKGDIPEGYSVSREKKERFSLILESASTNQTSMYLCASGHRGRAINEQFFGPGTRLTVL.

This clone was detected a few times. The chain combines TRBV15 with TRBJ2-5; 13 nucleotides line up with TRBD2. The CDR3 sequence is 15 residues long. J was trimmed by 5 bases and V by 3 bases; bases with no gene match: 3. The V gene's germline CDR1 is LNHNV and CDR2 YYDKDF (reference sequence). CDR3 nucleotide sequence: TGTGCCACCAGCAGGTCGGGACTAGCGGGGGAGACCCAGTACTTC. It encodes CATSRSGLAGETQYF.

This clone was picked up a small number of times. The chain couples TRBV9 to TRBJ2-2; weak D call: TRBD2 (6 bases). Looked up from germline, CDR1 is SGDLS and CDR2 is YYNGEE. The germline V and J ends were trimmed by 1 base and 4 bases, with 14 bases remaining between them. CDR3 length equals 16 residues. For the CDR3, the DNA is TGTGCCAGCAGCGTACAATCGGGAGTTGGCACCGGGGAGCTGTTTTTT. Protein: CASSVQSGVGTGELFF. The full variable domain, with the rest looked up from reference TRBV9 and TRBJ2-2, is DSGVTQTPKHLITATGQRVTLRCSPRSGDLSVYWYQQSLDQGLQFLIQYYNGEERAKGNILERFSAQQFPDLHSELNLSSLELGDSALYFCASSVQSGVGTGELFFGEGSRLTVL.

The J gene is TRBJ2-7, the V gene TRBV7-9; perhaps TRBD1 as D (6 bases). The CDR3 covers 13 residues. Germline CDR1 SEHNR, CDR2 FQNEAQ (reference sequence). The V end was cut by 5 bases, the J end by 3 bases, with 11 bases between. In nucleotides, the CDR3 is TGTGCCAGCAGCCCCCAGGGGTTCTACGAGCAGTACTTC. It specifies CASSPQGFYEQYF.

This clone was counted a few times. The rearrangement joins TRBV7-2 to TRBJ2-3, with 10 bases identical to TRBD2. The CDR3 is 15 residues long. V lost 5 bases and J lost 4; bases outside the gene matches: 6. Germline V gene data show CDR1 as SGHTA and CDR2 as FQGNSA. CDR3 nucleotides: TGTGCCAGCAGCGTACAACTAGCGGGGTCAGATACGCAGTATTTT. This translates into CASSVQLAGSDTQYF.

The chain is built from TRBV18 and TRBJ2-2; perhaps TRBD1 as D (5 bases). CDR3 length: 13 residues. V dropped 3 bases and J dropped 7 bases, with 9 bases sitting between them. Looked up from germline, CDR1 is KGHSH and CDR2 is LQKENI. The CDR3 bases are TGTGCCAGCTCACCGACTGACAGCGGGGAGCTGTTTTTT. Its protein product is CASSPTDSGELFF.

This clone has only a few counts. The chain recombines TRBV7-9 with TRBJ2-3; D is perhaps TRBD2 (6 bases). Germline CDR1 and CDR2: SEHNR and FQNEAQ (reference sequence). The CDR3 length is 16 residues. The V end was cut by 5 bases, the J end by 3 bases, with 18 bases between. CDR3 in DNA: TGTGCCAGCAGCCCTGTCGCCGGGAGAGGTACAGATACGCAGTATTTT. Encoded protein: CASSPVAGRGTDTQYF.

The V gene is TRBV6-6, the J gene TRBJ2-7; 10 nucleotides agree with TRBD1. Per germline, CDR1 MNHNY and CDR2 SVGAGI (reference sequence). With V trimmed by 4 bases and J by 4 bases, 10 bases remained unmatched. The CDR3 covers 16 residues. CDR3 nucleotides: TGTGCCAGCAGTTCGTCCCGGGACAGGGGTCGGTACGAGCAGTACTTC. This encodes CASSSSRDRGRYEQYF.

The V and J genes are TRBV4-3 and TRBJ1-6; no definite D call. The CDR3 covers 15 residues. CDR1 is LGHNA, CDR2 YSLEER, per germline. V lost 0 bases and J lost 0, with 3 bases in between. The CDR3 region has the DNA TGCGCCAGCAGCCAAGAGAGCTCCTATAATTCACCCCTCCACTTT. Amino acid sequence: CASSQESSYNSPLHF.

The sample holds many counts of this clone. The J gene is TRBJ1-5, the V gene TRBV29-1; maybe TRBD1 (6 bases). Between the trimmed V and J ends, which lost 2 bases and 1 base, there was a span of 6 bases. Germline V CDR1 and CDR2: SQVTM, ANQGSEA. There are 13 residues in the CDR3. The CDR3 nucleotides read TGCAGCGTTGAACAGGGGAGCAATCAGCCCCAGCATTTT. This sequence encodes CSVEQGSNQPQHF.

The chain joins TRBV18 to TRBJ1-1; D call uncertain. This CDR3 is built from 13 residues. V was trimmed by 3 bases and J by 3 bases, leaving 8 bases between them. The germline V gene has CDR1 KGHSH and CDR2 LQKENI. The CDR3 DNA reads as TGTGCCAGCTCACCCAACGAGCACACTGAAGCTTTCTTT. It is translated as CASSPNEHTEAFF.

In its sample, this clone was seen a few times. The J gene is TRBJ2-1, the V gene TRBV5-1; D might be TRBD2 (6 bases). The CDR3 is 15 residues long. Looked up from germline, CDR1 is SGHRS and CDR2 is YFSETQ. Trimming left V 5 bases short and J 0 bases short, with 12 bases between. The CDR3 nucleotides are TGCGCCAGCAGACGGGACTCGAGCTCCTACAATGAGCAGTTCTTC. Protein sequence: CASRRDSSSYNEQFF. The full variable domain, its missing parts supplied by reference TRBV5-1 and TRBJ2-1, is KAGVTQTPRYLIKTRGQQVTLSCSPISGHRSVSWYQQTPGQGLQFLFEYFSETQRNKGNFPGRFSGRQFSNSRSEMNVSTLELGDSALYLCASRRDSSSYNEQFFGPGTRLTVL.

The chain is built from TRBV5-4 and TRBJ1-5; D possibly corresponds to TRBD1 (5 bases). The germline CDR1 and CDR2 sequences are SGHNT and YYREEE (reference sequence). The ends were cut back, 4 bases at V and 3 bases at J, with 11 bases in the middle. The CDR3 has 14 amino acids. Here the CDR3 DNA reads TGTGCCAGCAGCCCGGGTGGGGCCAATCAGCCCCAGCATTTT. It specifies CASSPGGANQPQHF.

V and J are TRBV5-6 and TRBJ2-1; 7 bases agree with TRBD1. The ends lost 4 bases at V and 1 base at J; junction bases unmatched: 8. Germline V gene data show CDR1 as SGHDT and CDR2 as YYEEEE. The CDR3 consists of 16 residues. CDR3 in DNA: TGTGCCAGCAGCCGTACAGGGGAAGGGTCCTACAATGAGCAGTTCTTC. This gives the protein CASSRTGEGSYNEQFF.

There are a few counts of this clone. CDR3 sequence reads: CASSLDAGVVPDTQYF. CDR3 nucleotide sequence: TGTGCCAGCAGCTTGGATGCGGGGGTAGTCCCAGATACGCAGTATTTT. V gene TRBV5-4 combines with J gene TRBJ2-3, with 7 bases fitting TRBD2. The ends lost 0 bases at V and 4 bases at J; junction bases unmatched: 8. This CDR3 comprises 16 residues. Germline CDR1 SGHNT, CDR2 YYREEE (reference sequence). The full variable domain, in which reference TRBV5-4 and TRBJ2-3 provide the parts outside the CDR3, is ETGVTQSPTHLIKTRGQQVTLRCSSQSGHNTVSWYQQALGQGPQFIFQYYREEENGRGNFPPRFSGLQFPNYSSELNVNALELDDSALYLCASSLDAGVVPDTQYFGPGTRLTVL.

The chain uses TRBV9 and TRBJ2-2; D not certain. The germline V and J ends were trimmed by 0 bases and 5 bases, with 8 bases remaining between them. CDR1 is SGDLS and CDR2 is YYNGEE in the germline V gene. CDR3 length: 14 residues. CDR3 nucleotide sequence: TGTGCCAGCAGCGTAGAATCGGGTACCGGGGAGCTGTTTTTT. Translating it yields CASSVESGTGELFF.